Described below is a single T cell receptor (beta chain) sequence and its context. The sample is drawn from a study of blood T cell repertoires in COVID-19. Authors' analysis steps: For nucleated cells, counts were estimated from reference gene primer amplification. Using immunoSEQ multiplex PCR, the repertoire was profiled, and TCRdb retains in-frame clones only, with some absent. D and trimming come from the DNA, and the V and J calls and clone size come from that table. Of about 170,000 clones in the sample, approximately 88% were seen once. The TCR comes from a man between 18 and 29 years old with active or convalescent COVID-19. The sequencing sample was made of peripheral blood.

The CDR3 region is CASSQGYDRGSPLHF. The CDR3 DNA follows: TGTGCCAGCAGCCAAGGTTACGACAGGGGTTCACCCCTCCACTTT. This rearrangement joins TRBV4-2 to TRBJ1-6; TRBD1 aligns across 8 bases. Germline trimming cut 1 base from V and 9 bases from J; bases unmatched to any gene: 5. This CDR3 is built from 15 residues. Per germline, CDR1 LGHNA and CDR2 YNFKEQ.